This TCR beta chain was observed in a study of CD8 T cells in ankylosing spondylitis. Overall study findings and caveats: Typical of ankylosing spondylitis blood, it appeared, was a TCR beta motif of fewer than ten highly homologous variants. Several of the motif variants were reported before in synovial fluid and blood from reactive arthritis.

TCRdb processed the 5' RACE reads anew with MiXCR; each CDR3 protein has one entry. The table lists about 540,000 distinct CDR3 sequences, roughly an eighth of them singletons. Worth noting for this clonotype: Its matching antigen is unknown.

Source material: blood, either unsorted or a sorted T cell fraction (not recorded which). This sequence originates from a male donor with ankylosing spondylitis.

In DNA form, the CDR3 reads TGCAGTGCTAAGAGAACAGTTTACAACTATGGCTACACCTTC. Protein: CSAKRTVYNYGYTF. V gene TRBV20-1 combines with J gene TRBJ1-2; D call uncertain. V dropped 4 bases and J dropped 2 bases, with 14 bases sitting between them. This CDR3 is built from 14 residues. Germline CDR1 reads DFQATT; CDR2 reads SNEGSKA (reference sequence).